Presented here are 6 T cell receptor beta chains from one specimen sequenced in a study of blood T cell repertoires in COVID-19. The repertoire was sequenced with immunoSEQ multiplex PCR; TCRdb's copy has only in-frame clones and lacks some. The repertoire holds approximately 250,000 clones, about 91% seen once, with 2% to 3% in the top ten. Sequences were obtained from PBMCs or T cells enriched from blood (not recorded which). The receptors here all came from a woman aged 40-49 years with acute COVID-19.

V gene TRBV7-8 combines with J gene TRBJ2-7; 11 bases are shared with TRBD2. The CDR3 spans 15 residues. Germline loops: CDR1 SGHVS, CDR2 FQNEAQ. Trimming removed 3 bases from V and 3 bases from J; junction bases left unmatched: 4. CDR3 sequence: CASSFRLAGLYEQYV. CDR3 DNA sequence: TGTGCCAGCAGCTTTCGACTAGCGGGGCTCTACGAGCAGTACGTC.

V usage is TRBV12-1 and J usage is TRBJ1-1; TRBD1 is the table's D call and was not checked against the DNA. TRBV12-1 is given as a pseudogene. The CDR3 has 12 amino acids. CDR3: CASRDRDTEAFF. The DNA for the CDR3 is TGTGCCAGCAGGGACAGGGACACTGAAGCTTTCTTT.

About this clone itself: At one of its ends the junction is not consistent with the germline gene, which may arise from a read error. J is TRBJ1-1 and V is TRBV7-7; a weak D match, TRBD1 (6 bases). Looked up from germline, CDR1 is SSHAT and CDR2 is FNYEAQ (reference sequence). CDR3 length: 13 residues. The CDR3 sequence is CASSLTGNTEAFF. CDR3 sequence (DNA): TGTGCTAGCAGCTTGACAGGCAACACTGAAGCTTTCTTT.

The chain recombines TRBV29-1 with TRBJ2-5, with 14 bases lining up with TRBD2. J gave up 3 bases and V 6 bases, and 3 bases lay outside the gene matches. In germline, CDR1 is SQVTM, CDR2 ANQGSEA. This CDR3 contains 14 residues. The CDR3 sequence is CSVGTSGGKETQYF. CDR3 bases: TGCAGCGTCGGGACTAGCGGGGGAAAAGAGACCCAGTACTTC.

The CDR3 here is CASSVDRAGETQYF. The CDR3 region has the DNA TGTGCCAGCAGCGTCGACAGGGCCGGAGAGACCCAGTACTTC. The rearrangement joins TRBV9 to TRBJ2-5, with 7 bases that match TRBD1. The germline V gene has CDR1 SGDLS and CDR2 YYNGEE. The junction had 5 bases not matched to a gene; V was cut back by 2 bases and J by 4 bases. The CDR3 consists of 14 residues.

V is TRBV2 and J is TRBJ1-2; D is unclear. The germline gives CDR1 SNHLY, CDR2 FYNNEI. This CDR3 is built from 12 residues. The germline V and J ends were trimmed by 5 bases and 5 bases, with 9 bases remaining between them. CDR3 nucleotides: TGTGCCAGCAGTCACCCCAGATATGGCTACACCTTC. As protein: CASSHPRYGYTF.